Listed below are T cell receptor beta chains from one sample, sequenced in a study of OX40 agonist ivuxolimab in advanced cancers. Sequencing used immunoSEQ multiplex PCR; TCRdb keeps in-frame clones, though not all of them. Of approximately 59,000 clones in the sample, around nine tenths were seen once. This specimen was CD4+ or CD8+ T cells sorted from blood, taken in a trial of the OX40 agonist ivuxolimab. The receptors here all came from an adult with an advanced solid tumor such as melanoma, head and neck, liver or kidney cancer. Each CDR3 is given with its conserved first and last residue. The D gene is left open where the match is weak. Size tells how often a clone was seen (once, few, many) or the class of an expanded clone, and some rows leave it out.

J: TRBJ2-3
D: -
V: TRBV29-1
size: -
DNA: TGCAGCGTTGAGGCACAGAGGCAGTATTTT
CDR3: CSVEAQRQYF

J: TRBJ1-4
D: -
V: TRBV10-3
size: -
DNA: TGTGCCATCAGTGAGGGGGATGAAAAACTGTTTTTT
CDR3: CAISEGDEKLFF

J: TRBJ1-4
D: -
V: TRBV4-2
size: once
DNA: TGTGCCAGCAGCCAGCAGAGCAATGAAAAACTGTTTTTT
CDR3: CASSQQSNEKLFF

J: TRBJ2-1
D: TRBD2
V: TRBV6-1
size: -
DNA: TGTGCCAGCAGTGAAGAGAGCGGGAGTCGAAATGAGCAGTTCTTC
CDR3: CASSEESGSRNEQFF

J: TRBJ1-3
D: -
V: TRBV6-6
size: -
DNA: TGTGCCAGCAGTTACCAGGGTTCTGGAAACACCATATATTTT
CDR3: CASSYQGSGNTIYF

J: TRBJ1-5
D: -
V: TRBV5-6
size: -
DNA: TGTGCCAGCAGCTTCCCGGGACGGCCGAATAGCAATCAGCCCCAGCATTTT
CDR3: CASSFPGRPNSNQPQHF

J: TRBJ2-2
D: -
V: TRBV2
size: -
DNA: TGTGCCAGCAGTGAAGGGGGAGGAGGCACCGGGGAGCTGTTTTTT
CDR3: CASSEGGGGTGELFF

J: TRBJ2-7
D: -
V: TRBV28
size: -
DNA: TGTGCCAGCAGTGGTCACCAGACCTACGAGCAGTACTTC
CDR3: CASSGHQTYEQYF

J: TRBJ2-7
D: TRBD1
V: TRBV5-1
size: -
DNA: TGCGCCAGCAGCTCTGCGGGACAGGGTCGAGGCGAGCAGTACTTC
CDR3: CASSSAGQGRGEQYF

J: TRBJ2-2
D: -
V: TRBV28
size: -
DNA: TGTGCCAGCAGGGGGACGTCCAGGAACACCGGGGAGCTGTTTTTT
CDR3: CASRGTSRNTGELFF

J: TRBJ2-1
D: -
V: TRBV30
size: -
DNA: TGTGCCTGGAGTAAACGGGAGATGGGCAATGAGCAGTTCTTC
CDR3: CAWSKREMGNEQFF

J: TRBJ2-7
D: -
V: TRBV18
size: -
DNA: TGTGCCAGCTCACCACCAAGCCAGCTCTCCTACGAGCAGTACTTC
CDR3: CASSPPSQLSYEQYF

J: TRBJ2-3
D: -
V: TRBV4-3
size: -
DNA: TGCGCCAGCAGCCGAGTAGGTAGCGGCAACACAGATACGCAGTATTTT
CDR3: CASSRVGSGNTDTQYF

J: TRBJ1-2
D: -
V: TRBV19
size: -
DNA: TGTGCCAGTAGTCCAAGGGACCGAAATGGCTACACCTTC
CDR3: CASSPRDRNGYTF

J: TRBJ1-1
D: -
V: TRBV6-1
size: -
DNA: TGTGCCAGCAGTGAACCGATTTACGGGACGGGGAACACTGAAGCTTTCTTT
CDR3: CASSEPIYGTGNTEAFF

J: TRBJ2-7
D: TRBD1
V: TRBV11-1
size: -
DNA: TGTGCCAGCAGCTTCTCCGGACAGGCCCCCTACGAGCAGTACTTC
CDR3: CASSFSGQAPYEQYF

J: TRBJ1-2
D: -
V: TRBV28
size: -
DNA: TGTGCCAGCAGTTTATCGGGACCGATGGGGGGCTACACCTTC
CDR3: CASSLSGPMGGYTF